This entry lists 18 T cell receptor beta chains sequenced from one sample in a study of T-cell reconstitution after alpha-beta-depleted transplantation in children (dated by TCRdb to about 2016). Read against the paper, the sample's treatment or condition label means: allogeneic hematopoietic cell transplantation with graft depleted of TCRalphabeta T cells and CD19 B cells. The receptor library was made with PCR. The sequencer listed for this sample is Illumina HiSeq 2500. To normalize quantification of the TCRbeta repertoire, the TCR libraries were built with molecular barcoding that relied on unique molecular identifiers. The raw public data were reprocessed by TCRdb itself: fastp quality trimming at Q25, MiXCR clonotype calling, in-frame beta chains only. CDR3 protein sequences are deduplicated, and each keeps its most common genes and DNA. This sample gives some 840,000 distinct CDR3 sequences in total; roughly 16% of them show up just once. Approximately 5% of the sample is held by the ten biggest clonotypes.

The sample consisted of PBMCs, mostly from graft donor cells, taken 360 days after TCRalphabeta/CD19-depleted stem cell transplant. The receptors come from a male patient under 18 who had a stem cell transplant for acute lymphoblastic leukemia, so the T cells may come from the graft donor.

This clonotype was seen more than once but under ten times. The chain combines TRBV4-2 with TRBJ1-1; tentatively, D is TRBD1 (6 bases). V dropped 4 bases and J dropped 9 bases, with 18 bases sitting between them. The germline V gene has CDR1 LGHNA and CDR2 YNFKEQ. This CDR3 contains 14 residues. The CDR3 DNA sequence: TGTGCCAGCAGCCCAAATACAGGGATTCGACAAGCTTTCTTT. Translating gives CASSPNTGIRQAFF.

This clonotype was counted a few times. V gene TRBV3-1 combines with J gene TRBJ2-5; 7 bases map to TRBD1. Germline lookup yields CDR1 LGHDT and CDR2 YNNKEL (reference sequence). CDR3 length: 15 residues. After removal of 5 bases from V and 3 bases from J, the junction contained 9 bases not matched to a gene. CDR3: CASSIPGTVKETQYF. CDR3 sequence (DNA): TGTGCCAGCAGCATTCCCGGGACAGTCAAAGAGACCCAGTACTTC.

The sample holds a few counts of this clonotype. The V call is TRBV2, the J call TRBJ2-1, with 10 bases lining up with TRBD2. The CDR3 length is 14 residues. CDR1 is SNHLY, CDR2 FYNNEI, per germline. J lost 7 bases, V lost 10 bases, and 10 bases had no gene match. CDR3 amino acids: CATLAGATGNEQFF. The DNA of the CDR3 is TGTGCCACTCTAGCGGGAGCAACGGGGAATGAGCAGTTCTTC.

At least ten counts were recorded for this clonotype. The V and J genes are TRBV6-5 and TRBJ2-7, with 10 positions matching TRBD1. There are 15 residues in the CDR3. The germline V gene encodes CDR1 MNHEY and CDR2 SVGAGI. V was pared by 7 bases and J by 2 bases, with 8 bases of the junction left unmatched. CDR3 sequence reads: CASTQGGQGAYEQYF. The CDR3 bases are TGTGCCAGCACCCAAGGTGGACAGGGGGCCTACGAGCAGTACTTC.

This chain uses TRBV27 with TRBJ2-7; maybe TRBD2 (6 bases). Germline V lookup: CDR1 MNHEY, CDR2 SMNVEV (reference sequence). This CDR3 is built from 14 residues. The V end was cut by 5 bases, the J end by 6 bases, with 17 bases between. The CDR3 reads CASSPGLIGGEQYF. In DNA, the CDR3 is TGTGCCAGCAGTCCGGGACTTATCGGGGGCGAGCAGTACTTC.

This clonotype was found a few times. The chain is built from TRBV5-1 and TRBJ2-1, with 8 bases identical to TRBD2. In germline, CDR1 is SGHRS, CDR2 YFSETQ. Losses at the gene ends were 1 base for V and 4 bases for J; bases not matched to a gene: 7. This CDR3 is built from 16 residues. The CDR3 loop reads CASSLTSGSLYNEQFF. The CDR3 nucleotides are TGCGCCAGCAGCTTGACCAGCGGGAGTTTGTACAATGAGCAGTTCTTC.

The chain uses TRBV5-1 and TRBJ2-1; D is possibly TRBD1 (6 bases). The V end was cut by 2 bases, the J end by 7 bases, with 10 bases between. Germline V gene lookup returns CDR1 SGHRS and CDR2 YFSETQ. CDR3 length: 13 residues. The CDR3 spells CASSFYRENEQFF. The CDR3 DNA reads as TGCGCCAGCAGCTTCTACAGGGAGAATGAGCAGTTCTTC.

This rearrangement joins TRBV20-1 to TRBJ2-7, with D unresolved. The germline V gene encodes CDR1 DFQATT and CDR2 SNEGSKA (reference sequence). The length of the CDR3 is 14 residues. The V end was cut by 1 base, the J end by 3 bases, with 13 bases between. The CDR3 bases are TGCAGTGCTAGAGTTAGCATTATGCGCTACGAGCAGTACTTC. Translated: CSARVSIMRYEQYF.

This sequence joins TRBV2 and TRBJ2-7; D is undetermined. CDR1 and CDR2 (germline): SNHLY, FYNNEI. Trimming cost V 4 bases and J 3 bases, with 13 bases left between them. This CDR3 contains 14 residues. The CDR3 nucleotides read TGTGCCAGCAGTGCCCGGATAAGCGACTACGAGCAGTACTTC. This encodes CASSARISDYEQYF.

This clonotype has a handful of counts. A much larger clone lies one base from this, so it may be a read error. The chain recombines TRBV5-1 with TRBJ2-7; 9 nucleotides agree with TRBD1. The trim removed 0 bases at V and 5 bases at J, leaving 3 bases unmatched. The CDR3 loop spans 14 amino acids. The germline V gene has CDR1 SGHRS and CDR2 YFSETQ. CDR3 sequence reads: CASSLGTGVNEQYF. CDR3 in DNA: TGCGCCAGCAGCTTGGGGACAGGGGTCAACGAGCAGTACTTC.

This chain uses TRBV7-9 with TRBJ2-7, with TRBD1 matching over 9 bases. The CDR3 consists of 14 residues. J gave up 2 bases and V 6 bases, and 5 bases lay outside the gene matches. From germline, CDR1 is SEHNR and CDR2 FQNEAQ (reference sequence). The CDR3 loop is CASRHTGGPYEQYF. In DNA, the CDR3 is TGTGCCAGCAGGCATACAGGGGGCCCCTACGAGCAGTACTTC.

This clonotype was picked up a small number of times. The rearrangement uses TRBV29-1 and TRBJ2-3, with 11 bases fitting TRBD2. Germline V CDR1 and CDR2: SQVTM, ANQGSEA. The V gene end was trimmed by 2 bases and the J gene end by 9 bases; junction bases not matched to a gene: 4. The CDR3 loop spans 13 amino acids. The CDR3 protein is CSVEPTSGTTQYF. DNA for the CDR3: TGCAGCGTTGAACCGACTAGCGGGACGACGCAGTATTTT.

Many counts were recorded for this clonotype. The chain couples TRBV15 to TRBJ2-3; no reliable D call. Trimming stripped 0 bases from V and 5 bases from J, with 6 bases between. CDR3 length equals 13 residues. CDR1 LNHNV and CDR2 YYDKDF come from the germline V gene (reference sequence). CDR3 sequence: CATSRDLEDTQYF. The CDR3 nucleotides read TGTGCCACCAGCAGAGATTTGGAAGATACGCAGTATTTT.

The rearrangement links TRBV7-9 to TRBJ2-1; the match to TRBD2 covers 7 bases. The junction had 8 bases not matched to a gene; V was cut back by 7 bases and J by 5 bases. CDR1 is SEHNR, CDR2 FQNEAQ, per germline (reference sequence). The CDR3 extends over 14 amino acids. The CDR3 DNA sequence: TGTGCCAGCACGACTAGCCAGGGCCACAATGAGCAGTTCTTC. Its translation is CASTTSQGHNEQFF.

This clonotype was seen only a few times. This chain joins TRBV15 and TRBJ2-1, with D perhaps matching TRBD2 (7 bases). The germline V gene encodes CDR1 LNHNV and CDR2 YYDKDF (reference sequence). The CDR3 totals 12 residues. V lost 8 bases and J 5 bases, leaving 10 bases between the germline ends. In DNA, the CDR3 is TGTGCCACCGCGGGGGACAACAATGAGCAGTTCTTC. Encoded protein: CATAGDNNEQFF.

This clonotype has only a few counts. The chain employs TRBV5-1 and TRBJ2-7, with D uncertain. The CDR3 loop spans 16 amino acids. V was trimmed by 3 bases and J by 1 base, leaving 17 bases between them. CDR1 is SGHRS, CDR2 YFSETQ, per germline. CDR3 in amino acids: CASSSTTPTQSYEQYF. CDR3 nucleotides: TGCGCCAGCAGCTCTACGACACCTACTCAATCCTACGAGCAGTACTTC.

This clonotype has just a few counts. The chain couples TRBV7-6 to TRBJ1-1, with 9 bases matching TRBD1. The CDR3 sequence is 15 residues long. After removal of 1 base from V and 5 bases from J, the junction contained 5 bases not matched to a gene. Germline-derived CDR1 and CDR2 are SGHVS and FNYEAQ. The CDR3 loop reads CASSLDGTGWTEAFF. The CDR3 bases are TGTGCCAGCAGCTTAGATGGGACAGGGTGGACTGAAGCTTTCTTT. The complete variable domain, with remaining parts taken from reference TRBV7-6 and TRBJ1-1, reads GAGVSQSPRYKVTKRGQDVALRCDPISGHVSLYWYRQALGQGPEFLTYFNYEAQQDKSGLPNDRFSAERPEGSISTLTIQRTEQRDSAMYRCASSLDGTGWTEAFFGQGTRLTVV.

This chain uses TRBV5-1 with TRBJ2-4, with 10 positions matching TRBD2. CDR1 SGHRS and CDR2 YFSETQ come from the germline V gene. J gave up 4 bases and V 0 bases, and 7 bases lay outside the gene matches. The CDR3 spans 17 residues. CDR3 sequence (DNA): TGCGCCAGCAGCTTGGGAGTAGCGGGAGGCTATAAAAACATTCAGTACTTC. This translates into CASSLGVAGGYKNIQYF.